The clone carrying this T cell receptor (beta chain) was observed a handful of times. Its specificity is unknown. Using RNA transcripts as the source, TCR beta CDR3 regions were amplified. During a first-round RT-PCR of the TCR CDR3, the HTBI primer set was used. TCRdb reprocessed the multiplex PCR reads via MiXCR and lists one record per CDR3 protein. The sample records about 770,000 distinct CDR3 sequences, about 19% being singletons. This specimen comes from a study of T cells in Graves' hyperthyroidism and ophthalmopathy. Across the whole study: Blood from the periphery was taken at initial diagnosis, before any treatment. Study-level points and caveats: Ophthalmopathy was identified by the model a median approximately 6.4 months ahead of onset. Also found in blood were most expanded thyroid clonotypes above 0.001. Patients with ophthalmopathy were separated from those with stable hyperthyroidism by a 13 V-J model.

Per germline, CDR1 KGHSH and CDR2 LQKENI. V lost 5 bases to trimming and J lost 3 bases; unmatched junction nucleotides: 8. This CDR3 has 16 residues. Material: blood. The chain recombines TRBV18 with TRBJ2-3, with 10 bases fitting TRBD1. The sequence was collected from a woman aged 45-60 years with Graves' hyperthyroidism that later progressed to Graves' ophthalmopathy. The DNA for the CDR3 is TGTGCCAGCTCAGGAACCGGGACAGGGGTTACAGATACGCAGTATTTT. This translates into CASSGTGTGVTDTQYF.